This entry lists 6 T cell receptor beta chains sequenced from one sample in a study of blood T cells in healthy people across ages. Next came a second PCR, run for about 6 to 12 cycles, which used a sample-barcoded 5' primer along with a J-beta primer mix. Each CDR3 protein is one row after TCRdb ran MiXCR on the 5' RACE reads. Among some 1.7 million distinct CDR3 sequences listed, roughly 27% were seen once. The specimen was blood. The source of these receptors is a woman in her twenties or thirties in good health.

Remarks on this clonotype: Given a much more abundant clone one base away, this may be a read error. This chain links TRBV10-3 with TRBJ2-5; the D gene could be TRBD1 or TRBD2 (5 bases each). CDR3 size: 13 residues. Looked up from germline, CDR1 is ENHRY and CDR2 is SYGVKD. This CDR3 is CAMSAGAREAQYF. The CDR3 coding sequence is TGTGCCATGTCCGCCGGGGCGCGAGAGGCCCAGTACTTC.

The gene calls are TRBV7-9 and TRBJ2-1; D not certain. The V end was cut by 5 bases, the J end by 3 bases, with 14 bases between. Germline V lookup: CDR1 SEHNR, CDR2 FQNEAQ (reference sequence). The CDR3 has 15 amino acids. The CDR3 is CASSPTGPYYNEQFF. The CDR3 nucleotides are TGTGCCAGCAGCCCGACCGGGCCATACTACAATGAGCAGTTCTTC.

This clonotype has ten or more counts. V usage is TRBV9 and J usage is TRBJ2-7, with 8 bases fitting TRBD1. Germline V gene sequence: CDR1 SGDLS, CDR2 YYNGEE. The CDR3 is made up of 15 amino acids. Unmatched junction bases numbered 6, after V lost 0 bases and J lost 4 bases. Here the CDR3 DNA reads TGTGCCAGCAGCGTAGAGGCAGGGGGCAGTTACGAGCAGTACTTC. Amino acid sequence: CASSVEAGGSYEQYF.

The CDR3 sequence is CASNPSGRADEQFF. The CDR3 DNA reads as TGTGCCAGCAACCCTAGCGGGAGGGCCGATGAGCAGTTCTTC. V is TRBV6-5 and J is TRBJ2-1, with TRBD2 matching 12 bases. Germline V gene sequence: CDR1 MNHEY, CDR2 SVGAGI. V dropped 7 bases and J dropped 8; count of bases not matched to a gene: 6. There are 14 residues in the CDR3.

The J gene is TRBJ2-7, the V gene TRBV12-3 or TRBV12-4; 10 bases are shared with TRBD1. J gave up 3 bases and V 5 bases, and 7 bases lay outside the gene matches. The CDR3 runs to 15 residues. As DNA, the CDR3 is TGTGCCAGCAGTCCACAGGGACAGGGGAACTACGAGCAGTACTTC. Its protein product is CASSPQGQGNYEQYF.

The chain is built from TRBV5-6 and TRBJ2-7; either TRBD1 or TRBD2 may supply D (5 bases each). CDR1 is SGHDT, CDR2 YYEEEE, per germline. The CDR3 runs to 14 residues. Trimming cost V 2 bases and J 1 base, with 10 bases left between them. The chain's CDR3 is CASSFWDRSYEQYF. The CDR3, as DNA: TGTGCCAGCAGCTTCTGGGACCGATCCTACGAGCAGTACTTC.